The rows below give T cell receptor beta chains drawn from one sample of a study of Graves' ophthalmopathy and Graves' hyperthyroidism. TCRdb used MiXCR to reprocess the multiplex PCR reads, holding one entry per CDR3 protein. The sample comprises 650,000 to 800,000 distinct CDR3 sequences, roughly two fifths of which are singletons, and roughly 3% rests with the top ten. The specimen sequenced was peripheral blood. These TCRs come from an adult man with Graves' ophthalmopathy. CDR3s include the opening cysteine and the closing phenylalanine or tryptophan. Fields, in order: CDR3 protein, CDR3 DNA, D gene, J gene, V gene, clone size. A D gene is named only where the DNA matches it firmly. Not all rows give a size; the values are once, few, many and, for expanded clones, a class.

CSARVAGGEKLFF TGCAGTGCTAGAGTAGCGGGCGGCGAAAAACTGTTTTTT - TRBJ1-4 TRBV20-1 many
CASSLTSGSGDEQYF TGCGCCAGCAGCTTGACTAGCGGGAGTGGAGACGAGCAGTACTTC TRBD2 TRBJ2-7 TRBV5-1 -
CASSELDRANNEQFF TGCGCCAGCAGTGAACTGGACAGGGCAAACAATGAGCAGTTCTTC TRBD1 TRBJ2-1 TRBV10-2 -
CSVEAEQETQYF TGCAGCGTTGAAGCGGAGCAAGAGACCCAGTACTTC - TRBJ2-5 TRBV29-1 many
CASSLMQGIMNTEAFF TGTGCCAGCAGCCTGATGCAGGGAATCATGAACACTGAAGCTTTCTTT - TRBJ1-1 TRBV11-2 many
CATSDLQQRQETQYF TGTGCCACCAGTGATTTGCAACAGAGGCAAGAGACCCAGTACTTC - TRBJ2-5 TRBV24-1 many
CASSDPPVGTQYF TGTGCCAGCAGTGACCCCCCCGTGGGTACGCAGTATTTT - TRBJ2-3 TRBV25-1 -
CASSEAGSVIYEQYF TGTGCCAGCAGTGAAGCAGGGAGCGTAATTTACGAGCAGTACTTC - TRBJ2-7 TRBV2 few
CASSGGRVGTGELFF TGCGCCAGCAGCGGTGGCAGGGTTGGGACCGGGGAGCTGTTTTTT - TRBJ2-2 TRBV10-2 many
CASSTSGKLFF TGTGCCAGCAGCACCTCGGGAAAACTGTTTTTT - TRBJ1-4 TRBV27 few
CATSGPGGRWPQHF TGTGCCACCAGTGGTCCAGGGGGGAGGTGGCCCCAGCATTTT TRBD1 TRBJ1-5 TRBV24-1 -
CASSMGSYEQYF TGTGCCAGTAGTATGGGCAGCTACGAGCAGTACTTC - TRBJ2-7 TRBV19 many
CASSGDSNTGELFF TGTGCCAGCAGCGGTGACAGTAACACCGGGGAGCTGTTTTTT - TRBJ2-2 TRBV9 many
CASSTRDGPHSTGELFF TGTGCCAGCAGCACCCGGGACGGACCGCATAGCACCGGGGAGCTGTTTTTT - TRBJ2-2 TRBV11-2 many
CSVGGRLYNEQFF TGCAGCGTTGGTGGGAGGCTCTACAATGAGCAGTTCTTC - TRBJ2-1 TRBV29-1 -
CAISLRDYEQYF TGTGCCATCAGTCTCCGGGATTACGAGCAGTACTTC - TRBJ2-7 TRBV10-3 many
CASSAERTSGSQETQYF TGTGCCAGCAGCGCTGAGAGGACTAGCGGAAGCCAAGAGACCCAGTACTTC TRBD2 TRBJ2-5 TRBV11-2 -
CACRTVATNEKLFF TGTGCCTGCAGGACGGTCGCAACTAATGAAAAACTGTTTTTC - TRBJ1-4 TRBV2 -
CASSPPSGGPDEQYF TGTGCCAGCAGCCCTCCCAGCGGGGGGCCGGACGAGCAGTACTTC TRBD2 TRBJ2-7 TRBV13 few
CASGSTTSGIVSETQYF TGTGCTAGTGGTTCGACGACTAGCGGGATCGTCTCGGAGACCCAGTACTTC TRBD2 TRBJ2-5 TRBV12-5 -
CASSLGTSGGTETQYF TGCGCCAGCAGCTTGGGGACTAGCGGGGGTACGGAGACCCAGTACTTC TRBD2 TRBJ2-5 TRBV5-1 -
CASSQALRAGGSYEQYF TGTGCCAGCAGCCAAGCCTTGAGGGCGGGAGGTTCCTACGAGCAGTACTTC TRBD2 TRBJ2-7 TRBV7-2 -
CASSPTTGHSNQPQHF TGTGCCAGCAGCCCGACGACAGGGCATAGCAATCAGCCCCAGCATTTT TRBD1 TRBJ1-5 TRBV7-9 many
CASSPDRGNTGELFF TGTGCCAGCAGCCCGGACAGGGGAAACACCGGGGAGCTGTTTTTT TRBD1 TRBJ2-2 TRBV7-2 -
CAISEQRTGVQETQYF TGTGCCATCAGTGAACAACGGACGGGAGTTCAAGAGACCCAGTACTTC - TRBJ2-5 TRBV10-3 many
CASSSRGQGRFNTGELFF TGTGCCAGCAGCTCTAGGGGACAGGGGCGTTTCAACACCGGGGAGCTGTTTTTT TRBD1 TRBJ2-2 TRBV11-1 -
CASSIERLAGEQYF TGTGCCAGCAGCATCGAGCGGCTAGCAGGCGAGCAGTACTTC - TRBJ2-7 TRBV11-2 many
CSASGGAGGVETQYF TGCAGTGCTAGTGGTGGAGCGGGAGGGGTGGAGACCCAGTACTTC TRBD2 TRBJ2-5 TRBV20-1 many
CSATPPGAVTDTQYF TGCAGTGCTACACCCCCAGGGGCTGTCACAGATACGCAGTATTTT - TRBJ2-3 TRBV20-1 few
CASRDYNEQFF TGCGCCAGCAGGGACTACAATGAGCAGTTCTTC - TRBJ2-1 TRBV10-2 few
CAVTSGTYEQYF TGTGCCGTGACTAGCGGGACCTACGAGCAGTACTTC TRBD2 TRBJ2-7 TRBV2 many
CASSYLPGRTEKLFF TGTGCCAGCAGTTACCTCCCCGGGCGGACTGAAAAACTGTTTTTT - TRBJ1-4 TRBV27 few
CASSQDSTAEAGYEQYF TGTGCCAGCAGCCAAGATAGTACGGCGGAAGCGGGGTACGAGCAGTACTTC TRBD2 TRBJ2-7 TRBV4-2 -
CASSTPGQGASNAEAFF TGTGCCAGTAGTACCCCGGGACAGGGGGCTAGTAACGCTGAAGCTTTCTTT TRBD1 TRBJ1-1 TRBV19 -
CASSVVLGTGANVLTF TGTGCCAGCAGCGTAGTCTTAGGGACTGGGGCCAACGTCCTGACTTTC - TRBJ2-6 TRBV9 many
CASSFPPLREVANTGELFF TGTGCCAGCAGTTTCCCACCGCTTAGGGAGGTCGCGAACACCGGGGAGCTGTTTTTT - TRBJ2-2 TRBV12-3/TRBV12-4 few
CSVPSTGQETQYF TGCAGCGTCCCTTCGACAGGCCAGGAGACCCAGTACTTC - TRBJ2-5 TRBV29-1 many
CSATSGELFF TGCAGCGCGACTAGCGGGGAGCTGTTTTTT - TRBJ2-2 TRBV29-1 once
CATSSLTDSAYEQYF TGTGCCACCAGCAGCTTAACAGACAGCGCCTACGAGCAGTACTTC - TRBJ2-7 TRBV15 -
CARGGQGRSYTF TGTGCTAGAGGGGGGCAGGGGAGAAGCTACACCTTC - TRBJ1-2 TRBV11-2 -
CASSEATQGNNQPQHF TGTGCCAGCAGTGAAGCTACACAGGGAAACAATCAGCCCCAGCATTTT - TRBJ1-5 TRBV2 many
CASSLAPGTADQPQHF TGTGCCAGCAGCTTGGCCCCCGGGACAGCAGATCAGCCCCAGCATTTT TRBD1 TRBJ1-5 TRBV5-4 -
CASAELGGGYGYTF TGTGCCAGCGCAGAACTAGGGGGCGGCTATGGCTACACCTTC TRBD1 TRBJ1-2 TRBV2 -